Following are 2 T cell receptor beta chains from one sample sequenced in a study of blood T cell repertoires in COVID-19. The table came from immunoSEQ multiplex PCR; TCRdb's copy has only in-frame clones and leaves some out. Of 300,000 or so clones listed, around 89% are singletons. Sequencing was carried out using peripheral blood. The receptor set was obtained from a woman between 40 and 50 years old with acute or convalescent COVID-19.

The J gene is TRBJ2-5, the V gene TRBV10-2, with 8 bases lining up with TRBD2. Germline CDR1 reads WSHSY; CDR2 reads SAAADI. The V segment lost 6 bases and the J segment 2 bases; nucleotides outside the gene matches: 2. The CDR3 covers 13 residues. In nucleotides, the CDR3 is TGCGCCAGCAGCGCGGGGGGTCAAGAGACCCAGTACTTC. Its protein product is CASSAGGQETQYF.

This clone was observed a single time. The genes are TRBV2 and TRBJ2-7; D possibly corresponds to TRBD1 (5 bases). The CDR3 runs 17 residues. With 7 bases removed from V and 3 bases from J, the gap between germline ends came to 25 bases. Germline V gene lookup returns CDR1 SNHLY and CDR2 FYNNEI. The CDR3 nucleotides read TGTGCCAGCACGCGGCAGGACAACCCTCTTTTGCTCTACGAGCAGTACGTC. As protein: CASTRQDNPLLLYEQYV.